This T cell receptor beta chain emerged from a study of T cell repertoires in cytomegalovirus infection. Turning to the study itself: Public TCR beta signatures indicated both CMV infection and matching HLA type.

TCRdb redid the calling of the reads with MiXCR, one entry per CDR3 protein. Here the sample spans around 200,000 distinct CDR3 sequences, about 18% being singletons. The sample holds a few counts of this clonotype. Antigen specificity is unknown. This CDR3 contains 14 residues. Trimming left V 0 bases short and J 4 bases short, with 9 bases between. Germline-derived CDR1 and CDR2 are ENHRY and SYGVKD. General study points: Cumulative public TCR beta family frequency identified carriers of CMV plus the relevant HLA. What dominated the ex vivo response were HLA-C-restricted CMV-specific TCR beta clonotypes.

Sequenced sample: CD8+ T cells from PBMCs. V and J are TRBV10-3 and TRBJ1-1; unclear D gene. The TCR comes from a human donor in good health (CMV status not recorded). Some clones in this sample may be carry-over from other donors' samples. In nucleotides, the CDR3 is TGTGCCATCAGTGAGTCGGGAGGCGCCACTGAAGCTTTCTTT. It translates to CAISESGGATEAFF.